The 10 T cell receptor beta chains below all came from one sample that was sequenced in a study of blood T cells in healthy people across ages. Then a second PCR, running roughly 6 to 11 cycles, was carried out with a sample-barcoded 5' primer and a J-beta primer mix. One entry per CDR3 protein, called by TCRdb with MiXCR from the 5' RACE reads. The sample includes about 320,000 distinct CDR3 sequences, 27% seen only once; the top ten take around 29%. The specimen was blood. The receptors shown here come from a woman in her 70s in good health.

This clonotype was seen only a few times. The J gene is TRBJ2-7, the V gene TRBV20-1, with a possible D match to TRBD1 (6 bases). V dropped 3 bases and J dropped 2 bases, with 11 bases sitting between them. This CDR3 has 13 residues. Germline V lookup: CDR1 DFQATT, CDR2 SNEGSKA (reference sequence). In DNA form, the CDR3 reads TGCAGTGCTAGGGGGGACACCCCCTACGAGCAGTACTTC. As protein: CSARGDTPYEQYF.

The CDR3 here is CASSPGTSKAETQYF. As DNA, the CDR3 is TGTGCCAGCAGTCCCGGGACTAGTAAGGCGGAGACCCAGTACTTC. This chain connects TRBV6-2 or TRBV6-3 to TRBJ2-5; TRBD2 matches at 8 bases. The V and J ends lost 5 bases and 5 bases, in that order; junction bases with no gene match: 10. Germline V gene data show CDR1 as MNHEY and CDR2 as SVGEGT. The CDR3 is 15 residues long.

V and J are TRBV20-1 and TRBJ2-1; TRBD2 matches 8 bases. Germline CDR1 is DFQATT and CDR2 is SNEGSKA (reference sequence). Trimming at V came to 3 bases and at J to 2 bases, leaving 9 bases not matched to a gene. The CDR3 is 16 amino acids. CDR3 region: CSASLGRAGAYNEQFF. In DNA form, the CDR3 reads TGCAGTGCTAGTTTAGGTAGAGCGGGAGCCTACAATGAGCAGTTCTTC.

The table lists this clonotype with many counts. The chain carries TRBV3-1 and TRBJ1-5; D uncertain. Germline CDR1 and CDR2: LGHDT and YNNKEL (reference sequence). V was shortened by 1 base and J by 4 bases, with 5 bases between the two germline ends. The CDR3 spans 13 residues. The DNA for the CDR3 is TGTGCCAGCAGCCAAGTAGGGAATCAGCCCCAGCATTTT. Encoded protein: CASSQVGNQPQHF.

The CDR3 spells CASTNGALGPEQYF. Written as DNA, the CDR3 is TGTGCCAGCACCAACGGCGCCCTCGGGCCCGAGCAGTACTTC. The chain employs TRBV28 and TRBJ2-7; D remains ambiguous. Germline CDR1 and CDR2: MDHEN and SYDVKM. This CDR3 comprises 14 residues. Deletions cut 7 bases from V and 6 bases from J, with 19 bases between.

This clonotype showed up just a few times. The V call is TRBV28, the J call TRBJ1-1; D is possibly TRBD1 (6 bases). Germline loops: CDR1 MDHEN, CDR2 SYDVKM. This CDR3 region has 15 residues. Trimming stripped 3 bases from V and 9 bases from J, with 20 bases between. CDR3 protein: CASSLGGVRGEKAFF. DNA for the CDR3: TGTGCCAGCAGTTTGGGTGGGGTCAGGGGTGAGAAAGCTTTCTTT.

For the CDR3, the DNA is TGCGCCAGCAGCTTGGAAGGACAGAAGCAAGAGACCCAGTACTTC. Translation: CASSLEGQKQETQYF. The rearrangement joins TRBV5-1 to TRBJ2-5; TRBD1 might be the D (6 bases). Trimming took off 0 bases at V and 2 bases at J, with 11 bases between the two ends. The germline V gene encodes CDR1 SGHRS and CDR2 YFSETQ. The CDR3 is 15 residues long.

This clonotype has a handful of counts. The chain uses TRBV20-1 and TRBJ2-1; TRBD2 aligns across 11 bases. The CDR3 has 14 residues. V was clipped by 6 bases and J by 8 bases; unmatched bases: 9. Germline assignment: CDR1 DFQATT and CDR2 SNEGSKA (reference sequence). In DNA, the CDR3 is TGCAGTGCCACCCCTAGCGGGAGGTGGGATGAGCAGTTCTTC. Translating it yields CSATPSGRWDEQFF.

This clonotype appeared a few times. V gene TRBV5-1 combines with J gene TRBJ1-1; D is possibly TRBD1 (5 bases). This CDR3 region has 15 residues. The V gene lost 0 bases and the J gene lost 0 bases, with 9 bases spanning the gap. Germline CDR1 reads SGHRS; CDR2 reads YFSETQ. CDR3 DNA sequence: TGCGCCAGCAGCTTGGACGGGGACCTGAACACTGAAGCTTTCTTT. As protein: CASSLDGDLNTEAFF.

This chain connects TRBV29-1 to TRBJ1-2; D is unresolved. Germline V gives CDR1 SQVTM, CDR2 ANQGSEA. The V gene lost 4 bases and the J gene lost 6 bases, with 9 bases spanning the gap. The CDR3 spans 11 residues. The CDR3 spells CSVVYRDGYTF. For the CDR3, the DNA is TGCAGCGTTGTGTATAGGGATGGCTACACCTTC. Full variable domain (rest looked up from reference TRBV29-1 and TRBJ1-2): SAVISQKPSRDICQRGTSLTIQCQVDSQVTMMFWYRQQPGQSLTLIATANQGSEATYESGFVIDKFPISRPNLTFSTLTVSNMSPEDSSIYLCSVVYRDGYTFGSGTRLTVV.